Listed below are T cell receptor beta chains from one sample, sequenced in a study of vaccination and CD4 T cells after COVID-19. Their specific antigens are unknown. TCRdb itself ran the PCR reads through MiXCR, one entry per CDR3 protein. The repertoire holds 25,000 to 30,000 distinct CDR3 sequences, with around 60% as singletons. The starting material was CD4+ T cells from blood, cultured in vitro, obtained after SARS-CoV-2 vaccination. The receptors originated from a human donor who received a COVID-19 vaccine. CDR3s include the opening cysteine and the closing phenylalanine or tryptophan. The D gene is left open where the match is weak. Clone size is given for some rows only: seen once, a few or many times, or a class if the clone is expanded.

clone_size | d_call | j_call | cdr3_length | v_call | cdr3_nt | cdr3_aa
few | TRBD2 | TRBJ2-7 | 14 | TRBV27 | TGTGCCACCACCGGAGCGGGGGGTGGGTACGAGCAGTACTTC | CATTGAGGGYEQYF
few | NA | TRBJ2-5 | 14 | TRBV5-1 | TGCGCCAGCAGCTTGGAGGGGTCGGAAGAGACCCAGTACTTC | CASSLEGSEETQYF
few | TRBD1 | TRBJ1-2 | 15 | TRBV20-1 | TGCAGTGCTAGTATCTTGAGACAGGGCCGATATGGCTACACCTTC | CSASILRQGRYGYTF
NA | NA | TRBJ2-1 | 14 | TRBV6-1 | TGTGCCAGCAGTGAATTTTGGTTCGGCAATGAGCAGTTCTTC | CASSEFWFGNEQFF
few | TRBD1 | TRBJ2-4 | 18 | TRBV15 | TGTGCCACCAGCTCGACAGGGGCGTGGATGAAAGCCAAAAACATTCAGTACTTC | CATSSTGAWMKAKNIQYF
NA | TRBD1 | TRBJ2-5 | 14 | TRBV6-1 | TGTGCCAGCAGGCGACAGGGGTCTGATGAGACCCAGTACTTC | CASRRQGSDETQYF
NA | TRBD2 | TRBJ2-7 | 15 | TRBV10-3 | TGTGCCATCAGTGATGATAGCGGGGGGTCTAACGAGCAGTACTTC | CAISDDSGGSNEQYF
few | TRBD2 | TRBJ2-2 | 18 | TRBV20-1 | TGCAGTGCTAGAAGGGCCCTAGCGGGGGGGCCGGGCACCGGGGAGCTGTTTTTT | CSARRALAGGPGTGELFF
NA | TRBD1 | TRBJ2-1 | 14 | TRBV11-3 | TGTGCCAGCTTGGACAGGGGGCCGAACAATGAGCAGTTCTTC | CASLDRGPNNEQFF
NA | NA | TRBJ2-3 | 14 | TRBV10-3 | TGTGCCATCAGACGCGACAGACCCACAGATACGCAGTATTTT | CAIRRDRPTDTQYF
NA | NA | TRBJ1-3 | 16 | TRBV11-2 | TGTGCCAGCAGCTTCGGGCAGGAAATCTCTGGAAACACCATATATTTT | CASSFGQEISGNTIYF
few | NA | TRBJ2-7 | 14 | TRBV20-1 | TGCAGTGCTAGAGATCGGCTGACTCGTGGGGAGCAGTACTTC | CSARDRLTRGEQYF
once | TRBD1 | TRBJ1-2 | 16 | TRBV24-1 | TGTGCCACCAGTGATTCGACAGGGGGGTCTAACTATGGCTACACCTTC | CATSDSTGGSNYGYTF
NA | TRBD2 | TRBJ2-7 | 14 | TRBV7-2 | TGTGCCAGCAGCTTCTCGGGGGGGACCTACGAGCAGTACTTC | CASSFSGGTYEQYF
few | TRBD1 | TRBJ1-2 | 14 | TRBV5-1 | TGCGCCAGCAGCTTGGCAGGGGGCCTAGGTGGCTACACCTTC | CASSLAGGLGGYTF
NA | NA | TRBJ1-2 | 13 | TRBV9 | TGTGCCAGCAGAGGGGCCGGGGGCTGGGGCTACACCTTC | CASRGAGGWGYTF
once | TRBD2 | TRBJ2-1 | 15 | TRBV20-1 | TGCAGTGCTAGACCGGGCGGGGGGGACTACAATGAGCAGTTCTTC | CSARPGGGDYNEQFF
NA | NA | TRBJ2-5 | 16 | TRBV2 | TGTGCCAGCAGTCCTTTAATAGGGCAGGGAGGCGAGACCCAGTACTTC | CASSPLIGQGGETQYF
few | TRBD1 | TRBJ2-7 | 15 | TRBV19 | TGTGCCAGTAGTATAGGACAGGGATTCTCCTACGAGCAGTACTTC | CASSIGQGFSYEQYF
NA | NA | TRBJ1-5 | 15 | TRBV6-2/TRBV6-3 | TGTGCCAGCAGTTACGGGGCAGGGAGCAATCAGCCCCAGCATTTT | CASSYGAGSNQPQHF
NA | NA | TRBJ1-2 | 15 | TRBV2 | TGTGCCAGCAGTGAGGTCCGGCAGGCGGGGGATGGCTACACCTTC | CASSEVRQAGDGYTF
few | NA | TRBJ2-4 | 14 | TRBV11-2 | TGTGCCAGCAGTATAGACCTAGCCAAAAACATTCAGTACTTC | CASSIDLAKNIQYF
NA | NA | TRBJ1-2 | 13 | TRBV12-3/TRBV12-4 | TGTGCCAGCAGTTTTAACAGGGCGGACGGCTACACCTTC | CASSFNRADGYTF
NA | TRBD1 | TRBJ1-5 | 15 | TRBV19 | TGTGCCAGTCGGACGACAGGGGGCGGCAATCAGCCCCAGCATTTT | CASRTTGGGNQPQHF
NA | NA | TRBJ1-2 | 15 | TRBV4-1 | TGCGCCAGCAGCCGGACAGTCGGAGCTAACTATGGCTACACCTTC | CASSRTVGANYGYTF
NA | TRBD1 | TRBJ1-5 | 19 | TRBV18 | TGTGCCAGCTCACCACTGAGGACAGGGGGCGCATATGCCAATCAGCCCCAGCATTTT | CASSPLRTGGAYANQPQHF
NA | NA | TRBJ2-5 | 11 | TRBV10-3 | TGTGCCATCAGTGACAAGGAGACCCAGTACTTC | CAISDKETQYF
few | NA | TRBJ2-5 | 11 | TRBV18 | TGTGCCAGCTCGGTACAAGAGACCCAGTACTTC | CASSVQETQYF